The rows below give T cell receptor beta chains drawn from one sample of a study of blood T cell repertoires in COVID-19. Generated by immunoSEQ multiplex PCR, the TCRdb table keeps only in-frame clones and is missing some. The sample yields 290,000 or so clones, 85% seen once. The sequencing input was peripheral blood. The receptor set was obtained from a man between 50 and 59 years old with active or convalescent COVID-19. The CDR3 runs from the conserved cysteine through the conserved F or W. Part of the rows lack a size; the others show once, few, many or a class for expanded clones.

CDR3 protein | J gene | V gene | clone size
CASSRGGAGEAFF | TRBJ1-1 | TRBV7-2 | NA
CASSLAGGTTEAFF | TRBJ1-1 | TRBV5-1 | NA
CASSTRQGTSGELFF | TRBJ2-2 | TRBV7-3 | NA
CASSLQGTDTQYF | TRBJ2-3 | TRBV19 | NA
CASSLDLSDTQYF | TRBJ2-3 | TRBV5-1 | NA
CASSHRAGQGSDEQYF | TRBJ2-7 | TRBV7-6 | NA
CASSPGQGPLDEQYF | TRBJ2-7 | TRBV4-3 | many
CATSVGGGNNEQFF | TRBJ2-1 | TRBV24-1 | NA
CASSYSRQGEKLFF | TRBJ1-4 | TRBV6-5 | NA
CASSLVREAPYGYTF | TRBJ1-2 | TRBV7-8 | once
CASNNRGSGNTIYF | TRBJ1-3 | TRBV19 | NA
CASSLQRGRGEGELFF | TRBJ2-2 | TRBV5-4 | NA
CASSQGNNYEQYF | TRBJ2-7 | TRBV5-1 | NA
CSVDLGSDRKAFF | TRBJ1-1 | TRBV29-1 | NA
CASSFASSGTGRAGELFF | TRBJ2-2 | TRBV7-9 | NA
CASSLSPGNEQYF | TRBJ2-7 | TRBV7-2 | NA
CASSYTSSGRTYEQYF | TRBJ2-7 | TRBV6-5 | NA
CASSFFFSNYGYTF | TRBJ1-2 | TRBV7-2 | NA
CASSLADAGGEKLFF | TRBJ1-4 | TRBV5-1 | NA
CASSHDRVSYTF | TRBJ1-2 | TRBV11-2 | NA
CASSPTSGSSVSTGELFF | TRBJ2-2 | TRBV3-1/TRBV3-2 | NA
CASSPAGEQPQHF | TRBJ1-5 | TRBV27 | NA
CASSPNGLARYEQYF | TRBJ2-7 | TRBV27 | NA
CASSRGGPDTQYF | TRBJ2-3 | TRBV7-8 | few
CASSLVQGGEAFF | TRBJ1-1 | TRBV7-8 | NA
CVWGWGPGDDTGELFF | TRBJ2-2 | TRBV7-7 | NA
CASSSDRVETQYF | TRBJ2-5 | TRBV7-2 | NA
CASSRPGLAGEQYF | TRBJ2-7 | TRBV19 | NA
CATQPRVSPDTQYF | TRBJ2-3 | TRBV27 | NA
CAWSRGINQPQHF | TRBJ1-5 | TRBV30 | NA
CASRRSSYNSPLHF | TRBJ1-6 | TRBV28 | NA
CAWRGANTEAFF | TRBJ1-1 | TRBV30 | NA
CATKPGLDSTGELFF | TRBJ2-2 | TRBV6-5 | NA
CASSKGMGSSSNEQFF | TRBJ2-1 | TRBV2 | NA
CASSQDQGSNYGYTF | TRBJ1-2 | TRBV4-1 | NA